This T cell receptor (beta chain) stems from a study of CD8 T cell repertoires and HIV-1 epitope variants (dated by TCRdb to the early 2020s). Turning to the overall study: Twenty-five peptides representing autologous and known Gag and Nef epitope variants were each used to stimulate T cells in separate culture wells. Control conditions included a CMV, EBV and flu peptide pool, the Ebola AY9 epitope as negative control, and a no-peptide well. Tested epitopes included three Gag epitope families and Nef HW9 and YT9. T cells were enriched with the EasySep Human T Cell Enrichment Kit and co-cultured with equal numbers of autologous T cell-negative cells as antigen-presenting cells. Cultures ran for 10 to 11 days in IMDM with gentamicin, with half-media changes on days 3 and 7 adding IL-2, IL-7 and IL-15. An aliquot of 1M T cells was set aside as an uncultured baseline condition, separate from the roughly 84 T cell cultures. A total of roughly 78 T cell cultures were run, with each culture condition performed in triplicate except for one peptide, which was performed in duplicate.

The immunoSEQ platform was used to sequence TCR beta CDR3 regions at survey depth. The QIAamp DNA micro kit was used to extract genomic DNA from every cultured and uncultured CD8+ T cell population. The study's processing was this. Any sample with under 5,000 productive reads was excluded, and this exclusion removed about 6.5% of the roughly 75 cultures stimulated with HIV peptides. A MANAFEST web app trimmed sequences to CDR3 and removed nonproductive sequences, CDR3s under 5 amino acids, and those not starting C or ending F/W. For a clonotype to count as antigen-specific, the clonotype had to expand relative to the no-peptide control in at least 2 of 3 replicates at FDR 0.01, and only within one epitope family. A frequency at least fivefold higher than in wells stimulated with peptides from other epitope families was additionally required for specific clonotypes. This immuneACCESS table, as held by TCRdb, lists in-frame sequences with V and J called but not all clones. Of the missing ones, under half trace to an unresolved V gene in checked studies; the others have no known cause. The DNA gave D and trimming, while V, J and clone size come from that table. The sample table holds fewer than 6,500 clones, of which around three fifths were seen once. 45% of the sample is held by the ten biggest clonotypes.

The EasySep Human CD8+ T Cell Enrichment Kit was used on day 10 to isolate CD8+ T cells from every culture. Paper-wide results and their limitations: The Nef KF9 family was recognized by five clonotypes and the HW9 family by one, and no responses to the TAALDMSHF plasma variant were observed. The study identified about nine antigen-specific TCR beta clonotypes, roughly 6 of which appeared to be cross-reactive for autologous or known escape epitope variants. Only TCR beta chains were identified by the assay, and proliferation to antigen, not T cell function or cytokine profile, was indicated.

In regard to this clone: Its antigen target is currently unknown. One base away there is no much larger clone; base qualities are not given.

The germline V gene encodes CDR1 WSHSY and CDR2 SAAADI. The CDR3 sequence holds 13 residues, the cysteine and phenylalanine included. Only CDR3 DNA remains: 39 bases, in frame from the first base. V lost 2 bases and J lost 3 bases; the stretch between them is 7 bases long. Recombination linked TRBV10-2 to TRBJ2-5; a weak D assignment points to TRBD2 (5 bases agree). Material: cultured CD8+ T cells derived from PBMCs. The source of this sequence is a male donor with HIV. The DNA sequence is given as TGCGCCAGCAGTGAGGTGGAGGAAGAGACCCAGTACTTC. Translated, it reads CASSEVEEETQYF.